This is a list of T cell receptor beta chains from one sample in a study of T cells in Graves' hyperthyroidism and ophthalmopathy. Each CDR3 protein gets one entry after TCRdb re-called the multiplex PCR reads with MiXCR. The data hold around 60,000 distinct CDR3 sequences, with 40% to 55% observed a single time. The source material was blood. The receptors were gathered from a woman in her thirties with Graves' ophthalmopathy. Both conserved end residues are part of each CDR3. Each record gives: V gene, clone size, J gene, D gene, CDR3 DNA, CDR3 protein. A D gene is named only where the DNA matches it firmly. Clone size is not always given. Where it is, it says once, few, many or a class for expanded clones.

TRBV5-1,NA,TRBJ2-2,TRBD2,TGCGCCAGCAGCTCGGAAGCGGGAGCCACCGGGGAGCTGTTTTTT,CASSSEAGATGELFF
TRBV20-1,NA,TRBJ1-5,TRBD1,TGCAGTGCGGATGACAGGGAACATCAGCCCCAGCATTTT,CSADDREHQPQHF
TRBV19,many,TRBJ2-5,NA,TGTGCCAGTGGACACTTCCAAGAGACCCAGTACTTC,CASGHFQETQYF
TRBV6-6,NA,TRBJ2-1,TRBD2,TGTGCCAGCAGGGAGCGGGAGAAATCCTACAATGAGCAGTTCTTC,CASREREKSYNEQFF
TRBV11-1,NA,TRBJ2-7,NA,TGTGCCAGCAGCTTAGGAGCAGGGGGGGGCGAGCAGTACTTC,CASSLGAGGGEQYF
TRBV7-3,NA,TRBJ1-4,NA,TGTGCCAGCAGCGCATCGGCGGGGGGCGCAGGGGAAAAACTGTTTTTT,CASSASAGGAGEKLFF
TRBV10-2,NA,TRBJ2-2,TRBD2,TGCGCCAGCAGTGATGGACTAGCGGGTATCGGGGAGCTGTTTTTT,CASSDGLAGIGELFF
TRBV5-8,many,TRBJ1-5,NA,TGTGCCAGCAGCTTCTTTTCAGGGAACAATCAGCCCCAGCATTTT,CASSFFSGNNQPQHF
TRBV25-1,NA,TRBJ2-2,TRBD1,TGTGCCAGCAGTTCACCGGGACAGGGGTCAGGGGAGCTGTTTTTT,CASSSPGQGSGELFF
TRBV10-1,many,TRBJ1-5,NA,TGCGCCAGCAGTGAGTCCGGGAATCAGCCCCAGCATTTT,CASSESGNQPQHF
TRBV7-6,NA,TRBJ1-3,NA,TGTGCCAGCAGCTTGTTAGACCCGGGGGCAAGCTCTGGAAACACCGTATATTTT,CASSLLDPGASSGNTVYF
TRBV12-3/TRBV12-4,NA,TRBJ1-2,NA,TGTGTCAGCAGTATGCAGGGAAAGAGCTATGGCTACACCTTT,CVSSMQGKSYGYTF
TRBV19,many,TRBJ1-5,NA,TGTGCCAGTAGTATAGGGGGAGGGGATCAGCCCCAGCATTTT,CASSIGGGDQPQHF
TRBV28,many,TRBJ1-1,NA,TGTGCCAGCAGTTTAAGACAGAACACTGAAGCTTTCTTT,CASSLRQNTEAFF
TRBV28,few,TRBJ2-7,TRBD1,TGTGCCAGCAGTCTTCGGACAGGGGGTGCTAGCGAGCAGTACTTC,CASSLRTGGASEQYF
TRBV15,many,TRBJ2-1,TRBD2,TGTGCCACCAGCAGAGGGACTAGCGGGAGGACGCAGCAGTTCTTC,CATSRGTSGRTQQFF
TRBV20-1,NA,TRBJ1-4,TRBD1,TGCAGTGCTAGAGTACCCAACAGGGGGACCAATGAAAAACTGCTTTTT,CSARVPNRGTNEKLLF
TRBV5-4,many,TRBJ1-2,NA,TGTGCCAGCAGCTTGTTTGGTTCCTATGGCTACACCTTC,CASSLFGSYGYTF
TRBV7-3,once,TRBJ2-1,TRBD1,TGTGCTAGCGCTCTCAGGGGGCTGAACAATGAGCAGTTCTTC,CASALRGLNNEQFF
TRBV5-4,many,TRBJ2-7,TRBD1,TGTGCCAGCAGTACGGGACAGGGGATAAACGAGCAGTACTTC,CASSTGQGINEQYF
TRBV10-3,once,TRBJ2-7,NA,TGTGCCATCAAGGGAGGACCCTACGAGCAGTACTTC,CAIKGGPYEQYF
TRBV19,NA,TRBJ1-5,NA,TGTGCCAGTAGTCTCTCTAGGTCCCACTATCAGCCCCAGCATTTT,CASSLSRSHYQPQHF
TRBV10-2,NA,TRBJ2-2,NA,TGCGCCAGCATTAACACCGGGGAGCTGTTTTTT,CASINTGELFF
TRBV7-8,NA,TRBJ1-2,TRBD1,TGTGCCAGCAGCAGCCGGGACAGGACAACGGGCTGCACCTTC,CASSSRDRTTGCTF
TRBV4-2,many,TRBJ1-5,NA,TGTGCCAGCAGTCTTCATAGGGAGTATCAGCCCCAGCATTTT,CASSLHREYQPQHF
TRBV9,many,TRBJ2-5,NA,TGTGCCAGCAGCGCTAGCGACCGGGAGACCCAGTACTTC,CASSASDRETQYF
TRBV7-8,many,TRBJ2-1,NA,TGTGCCAGCAGCTTGAGGGGAAAGTATGAGCAAAGCTCCTACAATGAGCAGTTCTTC,CASSLRGKYEQSSYNEQFF
TRBV15,NA,TRBJ2-7,TRBD2,TGTGCCACCAGCAGACATGGCGGGGGGAACACCGGGGAGCTGTACTTC,CATSRHGGGNTGELYF
TRBV4-1,many,TRBJ2-1,TRBD2,TGCGCCAGCAGCCAAGATAAGAGGACTAGCGGGATGGACAATGAGCAGTTCTTC,CASSQDKRTSGMDNEQFF
TRBV6-5,NA,TRBJ2-5,NA,TGTGCCAGCGGGTACTCCCCGGGGGCGGGAGAGACCCAGTACTTC,CASGYSPGAGETQYF
TRBV7-6,NA,TRBJ1-3,NA,TGTGCCAGCAGCTTAGATCCAGAGAGCTCTGGAAACACCATATATTTT,CASSLDPESSGNTIYF
TRBV20-1,many,TRBJ1-1,NA,TGCAGTGCTAGAGAACTTTTCAACACTGAAGCTTTCTTT,CSARELFNTEAFF
TRBV19,many,TRBJ2-5,TRBD1,TGTGCCAGTAGTAGCCCCAGGACAGGGAGTGAGACCCAGTACTTC,CASSSPRTGSETQYF
TRBV7-9,NA,TRBJ2-7,TRBD1,TGTGCCGGCGACACAGGGGTTTCCCACGAGCAGTACTTC,CAGDTGVSHEQYF
TRBV7-9,NA,TRBJ2-7,TRBD1,TGTGCCAGCAGCTTTACAGGGGTTTCCTACGAGCAGTACTTC,CASSFTGVSYEQYF
TRBV7-9,NA,TRBJ1-2,TRBD1,TGTGCCAGCAGCTTAGAACAGGGGGTCGGCGGAAACACCTTC,CASSLEQGVGGNTF
TRBV29-1,many,TRBJ2-1,TRBD2,TGCAGCGCGGGGGGTAATGAGCAGTTCTTC,CSAGGNEQFF
TRBV19,medium-sized,TRBJ1-5,NA,TGTGCCAGTAGCAGGGATGGGAATCAGCCCCAGCATTTT,CASSRDGNQPQHF
TRBV14,NA,TRBJ2-1,NA,TGCGCCAGCAGCCCGATGACATTATGGGGTGGGCAGTTCTTC,CASSPMTLWGGQFF
TRBV27,many,TRBJ2-1,NA,TGTGCCAGCAGACTCCTATACTCAAACAATGAGCAGTTCTTC,CASRLLYSNNEQFF
TRBV10-3,NA,TRBJ2-5,NA,TGTACCACCCGTGAGAGCAGGGAGAAGGTAGAGACCCAGTACTTC,CTTRESREKVETQYF
TRBV6-1,NA,TRBJ2-7,NA,TGCGCCAGCAGCGATGGGAGGGCAGGGGACGTTCGGCTCTACGAGCAGCACTTC,CASSDGRAGDVRLYEQHF
TRBV5-8,many,TRBJ2-3,NA,TGTGCCAGCAGCTTCCCTAGCACAGATACGCAGTATTTT,CASSFPSTDTQYF
TRBV5-1,NA,TRBJ2-7,TRBD1,TGCGCCAGCAGTTTGGGGGACAGTGCTTCTAAGCTGTACTTC,CASSLGDSASKLYF